A selection of T cell receptor beta chains follows, all from one sample in a study of T cells in Graves' hyperthyroidism and ophthalmopathy. One entry per CDR3 protein, called by TCRdb with MiXCR from the multiplex PCR reads. Counted here are hundreds of thousands of distinct CDR3 sequences, roughly 40% occurring once; the ten biggest clones make up about 9%. The sequenced material came from blood. Source of these receptors: a man aged 18-30 years with Graves' hyperthyroidism. The CDR3 runs from the conserved cysteine through the conserved F or W. D genes are given only for firm matches. A row's size may be missing; if present it is once, few, many or a size class.

cdr3_aa,cdr3_nt,v_call,clone_size,d_call,j_call
CASSEFLSSRSHIATGELFF,TGTGCCAGCAGTGAATTTTTATCCAGCAGGTCCCACATCGCCACCGGGGAGCTGTTTTTT,TRBV25-1,-,-,TRBJ2-2
CASSSGQGEGYEQYF,TGTGCCAGCAGCTCGGGACAGGGTGAGGGGTACGAGCAGTACTTC,TRBV7-9,many,TRBD1,TRBJ2-7
CASKGEGTSNQPQHF,TGTGCCAGCAAGGGCGAGGGCACTTCAAATCAGCCCCAGCATTTT,TRBV2,many,-,TRBJ1-5
CSVEGRDSSYEQYF,TGCAGCGTTGAAGGCAGGGACAGCTCCTACGAGCAGTACTTC,TRBV29-1,once,TRBD1,TRBJ2-7
CASSVGAGEDSEAFF,TGTGCCAGCAGCGTAGGGGCGGGAGAGGACTCTGAAGCTTTCTTT,TRBV9,-,-,TRBJ1-1
CASSNGPQNYGYTF,TGTGCCAGTAGTAATGGACCGCAAAACTATGGCTACACCTTC,TRBV19,-,-,TRBJ1-2
CASSISHSTGGNQPQHF,TGTGCCAGTAGTATAAGTCATTCGACAGGGGGGAATCAGCCCCAGCATTTT,TRBV19,-,TRBD1,TRBJ1-5
CSVGGTGGGIDEQYF,TGCAGCGTTGGTGGGACGGGTGGGGGAATAGACGAGCAGTACTTC,TRBV29-1,many,-,TRBJ2-7
CASSMRSRGRGITGELFF,TGCGCCAGCAGCATGAGATCCAGGGGGCGCGGGATCACCGGGGAGCTGTTTTTT,TRBV5-1,-,TRBD1,TRBJ2-2
CASRQDGNSPLHF,TGTGCCAGCAGACAGGATGGGAATTCACCCCTCCACTTT,TRBV6-5,few,-,TRBJ1-6
CSAPRQGVGTQYF,TGCAGTGCTCCGAGACAGGGTGTGGGGACCCAGTACTTC,TRBV20-1,-,TRBD1,TRBJ2-5
CASSLLSYGGQPQHF,TGTGCCAGCAGCTTACTCTCTTATGGGGGTCAGCCCCAGCATTTT,TRBV7-2,many,-,TRBJ1-5
CASSLQGGPEAFF,TGTGCCAGCAGCTTACAGGGGGGTCCTGAAGCTTTCTTT,TRBV7-6,many,TRBD1,TRBJ1-1
CASDRIGGGELFF,TGCGCCAGCGACCGCATTGGGGGCGGGGAGCTGTTTTTT,TRBV4-1,-,-,TRBJ2-2
CASSQLMAGQPQHF,TGCGCCAGCAGCCAACTTATGGCGGGCCAGCCCCAGCATTTT,TRBV4-3,many,-,TRBJ1-5
CASSRRGKLFF,TGTGCCAGTAGCCGGAGAGGAAAACTGTTTTTT,TRBV19,-,-,TRBJ1-4
CASSPGHRGRTEAFF,TGTGCCAGCAGCCCAGGGCACAGGGGCCGTACTGAAGCTTTCTTT,TRBV7-9,many,TRBD1,TRBJ1-1
CASSQPDRVNTGELFF,TGTGCCAGCAGCCAACCGGACAGGGTGAACACCGGGGAGCTGTTTTTT,TRBV5-4,-,TRBD1,TRBJ2-2
CATSTGSYSNQPQHF,TGTGCCACCTCTACAGGGTCCTATAGCAATCAGCCCCAGCATTTT,TRBV10-3,-,-,TRBJ1-5
CAISFTNAPNTGELFF,TGTGCCATCAGCTTCACAAACGCCCCGAACACCGGGGAGCTGTTTTTT,TRBV10-3,-,-,TRBJ2-2
CASRERLGGGELFF,TGTGCCAGCAGGGAGCGCCTCGGGGGCGGGGAGCTGTTTTTT,TRBV10-3,-,-,TRBJ2-2
CASSLDFTGGGNYGYTF,TGTGCCAGCAGCTTAGACTTCACAGGGGGCGGAAACTATGGCTACACCTTC,TRBV7-2,-,TRBD1,TRBJ1-2
CTSSLEVPSGYTF,TGTACCAGCAGCTTAGAAGTTCCGAGTGGCTACACCTTC,TRBV7-9,-,-,TRBJ1-2
CASSRGDGNTGELFF,TGTGCCAGCAGCAGAGGTGATGGGAACACCGGGGAGCTGTTTTTT,TRBV10-3,few,-,TRBJ2-2
CASSVRGRQAFF,TGTGCCAGCAGTGTCAGGGGACGCCAAGCTTTCTTT,TRBV2,-,-,TRBJ1-1
CASSSLRGTYEQYF,TGTGCCAGCAGCTCCCTTCGCGGGACCTACGAGCAGTACTTC,TRBV11-3,many,-,TRBJ2-7
CSASIPGYYEQYF,TGCAGTGCTAGCATTCCGGGGTACTACGAGCAGTACTTC,TRBV20-1,many,-,TRBJ2-7
CASSFVPGQGYGYTF,TGTGCCAGCAGCTTCGTCCCGGGACAGGGATATGGCTACACCTTC,TRBV5-6,few,TRBD1,TRBJ1-2
CASSLGGTGLGEQYF,TGTGCCAGCAGCTTAGGGGGGACAGGGCTGGGAGAGCAGTACTTC,TRBV7-2,-,TRBD1,TRBJ2-7
CSAQAYSEAWETQYF,TGCAGTGCCCAAGCTTATTCGGAGGCGTGGGAGACCCAGTACTTC,TRBV20-1,-,-,TRBJ2-5
CASSLPGPWGHTF,TGTGCCAGCAGTCTTCCGGGACCTTGGGGCCACACCTTC,TRBV25-1,-,-,TRBJ1-2
CAISETGNTEAFF,TGTGCCATCAGTGAGACAGGGAACACTGAAGCTTTCTTT,TRBV10-3,many,-,TRBJ1-1
CASSFPEARDEQYF,TGTGCCAGCAGCTTTCCGGAGGCCCGGGACGAGCAGTACTTC,TRBV9,-,-,TRBJ2-7
CASSAEVGMNTEAFF,TGTGCCAGCAGCGCGGAGGTAGGGATGAACACTGAAGCTTTCTTT,TRBV11-2,few,-,TRBJ1-1
CASRTGQRNTEAFF,TGCGCCAGCAGGACTGGACAGAGGAACACTGAAGCTTTCTTT,TRBV5-1,-,-,TRBJ1-1
CSQGVNYGYTF,TGCAGCCAAGGGGTGAACTATGGCTACACCTTC,TRBV29-1,-,-,TRBJ1-2
CRWPGPLTNEKLFF,TGCAGATGGCCGGGACCCCTAACTAATGAAAAACTGTTTTTT,TRBV29-1,many,-,TRBJ1-4
CSARGFDGNTGELFF,TGCAGTGCTAGAGGGTTCGACGGGAACACCGGGGAGCTGTTTTTT,TRBV20-1,few,-,TRBJ2-2
CSARRDSSSYEQYF,TGCAGTGCTAGAAGGGACAGCAGCTCCTACGAGCAGTACTTC,TRBV20-1,few,TRBD1,TRBJ2-7
CASSVRTGSGNTIYF,TGTGCCAGCAGCGTCCGTACAGGCTCTGGAAACACCATATATTTT,TRBV7-9,many,-,TRBJ1-3
CSFIAGRPYEQYF,TGCAGCTTCATAGCGGGGAGACCCTACGAGCAGTACTTC,TRBV29-1,many,TRBD2,TRBJ2-7
CSPDRDTEAFF,TGCAGCCCCGACAGGGACACTGAAGCTTTCTTT,TRBV29-1,-,TRBD1,TRBJ1-1
CSVGEGEDYGYTF,TGCAGCGTTGGCGAGGGGGAGGACTATGGCTACACCTTC,TRBV29-1,-,-,TRBJ1-2
CASSEVFETQYF,TGTGCCAGCAGCGAGGTTTTCGAGACCCAGTACTTC,TRBV7-8,few,-,TRBJ2-5
CASSVAQGAQYF,TGTGCCAGCAGCGTAGCCCAGGGCGCGCAGTACTTC,TRBV9,many,-,TRBJ2-7
CSLEGAETQYF,TGCAGTTTAGAGGGGGCAGAGACCCAGTACTTC,TRBV29-1,-,TRBD1,TRBJ2-5
CASSLEGQGDIQYF,TGTGCCAGCAGCTTAGAGGGACAGGGAGACATTCAGTACTTC,TRBV11-2,-,TRBD1,TRBJ2-4
CASSTRDRGGTAFF,TGTGCCAGCAGTACCCGGGACAGGGGGGGAACAGCTTTCTTT,TRBV6-1,-,TRBD1,TRBJ1-1
CASSRTGGSQPQHF,TGTGCCAGCAGTCGGACAGGAGGTTCTCAGCCCCAGCATTTT,TRBV6-5,-,TRBD1,TRBJ1-5
CAISPWDGFEAFF,TGTGCCATCAGTCCCTGGGACGGGTTTGAAGCTTTCTTT,TRBV10-3,-,-,TRBJ1-1
CASSLGDRAYTEAFF,TGTGCCAGCAGTTTGGGGGACAGGGCTTACACTGAAGCTTTCTTT,TRBV12-3/TRBV12-4,-,TRBD1,TRBJ1-1
CSAKDGPARYGYTF,TGCAGTGCTAAAGATGGGCCCGCGCGGTATGGCTACACCTTC,TRBV20-1,-,-,TRBJ1-2
CSVVGPDSLNTEAFF,TGCAGCGTTGTAGGTCCCGACAGTTTGAACACTGAAGCTTTCTTT,TRBV29-1,many,-,TRBJ1-1
CASSGEAAYEQYF,TGTGCCAGCAGCGGAGAAGCCGCCTACGAGCAGTACTTC,TRBV7-8,few,-,TRBJ2-7
CAGSRVTGLTEAFF,TGTGCCGGCAGCCGAGTGACAGGGCTCACTGAAGCTTTCTTT,TRBV7-6,-,TRBD1,TRBJ1-1
CASSVSTSGRYQETQYF,TGTGCCAGCAGCGTTTCGACTAGCGGGAGGTATCAAGAGACCCAGTACTTC,TRBV9,few,TRBD2,TRBJ2-5
CASRGDLYEQYF,TGTGCCAGTCGGGGGGACCTCTACGAGCAGTACTTC,TRBV19,few,TRBD2,TRBJ2-7
CASTGRFSGNTIYF,TGTGCCAGCACGGGGCGATTCTCTGGAAACACCATATATTTT,TRBV6-5,-,-,TRBJ1-3